The 8 T cell receptor beta chains reported below all come from one sample, sequenced in a study of vaccination and CD4 T cells after COVID-19. At the Johns Hopkins FTIC core, DNA taken from cultured CD4+ T cells was sequenced by way of the Oncomine TCR Beta short-read assay. From the PCR reads, TCRdb called clonotypes with MiXCR, one entry per CDR3 protein. The sample includes under 20,000 distinct CDR3 sequences, under 65% of them seen just once. Their antigens are not known. Regarding treatment: approximately 9-day PBMC culture with coronavirus spike peptide pools or control peptides (ViraFEST assay). Sequences were derived from CD4+ T cells from blood, cultured in vitro, sampled after SARS-CoV-2 vaccination. These receptors were taken from a human donor who had recovered from COVID-19.

Worth noting for this clonotype: One end of the junction varies from germline; a read error may be responsible. V is TRBV10-3 and J is TRBJ1-4; D perhaps matches TRBD1 (6 bases). Germline CDR1 ENHRY, CDR2 SYGVKD. CDR3 length: 16 amino acids. CDR3 protein: CASSYQRLTGGEKLFF. The CDR3 region has the DNA TGTGCCAGCAGTTACCAAAGATTGACAGGCGGGGAAAAACTGTTTTTT.

J is TRBJ2-7 and V is TRBV5-5; 10 bases align to TRBD1. V was pared by 4 bases and J by 5 bases, with 6 bases of the junction left unmatched. The germline V gene has CDR1 SGHKS and CDR2 YYEKEE (reference sequence). The CDR3 is 14 amino acids. The CDR3 reads CASSGPTGGHEQYF. CDR3 DNA sequence: TGTGCCAGCAGCGGGCCGACAGGGGGCCACGAGCAGTACTTC.

V and J are TRBV7-2 and TRBJ2-5; TRBD2 matches 8 bases. After removal of 3 bases from V and 4 bases from J, the junction contained 7 bases not matched to a gene. Per the germline V gene, CDR1 is SGHTA and CDR2 is FQGNSA. This CDR3 has 15 residues. The CDR3 is CASSFNGGASETQYF. In DNA form, the CDR3 reads TGTGCCAGCAGCTTCAACGGGGGGGCGTCAGAGACCCAGTACTTC.

The chain joins TRBV11-3 to TRBJ2-7; D is unresolved. CDR1 and CDR2 from the germline V gene are SGHNT and YENEEA. V was cut by 0 bases and J by 1 base, with 19 bases left in between. The CDR3 spans 18 residues. The CDR3 loop is CASSLDPFARKVSYEQYF. CDR3 bases: TGTGCCAGCAGCTTAGATCCCTTTGCCAGGAAAGTTTCCTACGAGCAGTACTTC.

The chain uses TRBV27 and TRBJ1-2; no reliable D call. Germline V lookup: CDR1 MNHEY, CDR2 SMNVEV (reference sequence). Trimming pared 3 bases from V and 8 bases from J, leaving 13 bases between. The CDR3 has 13 residues. CDR3 nucleotides: TGTGCCAGCAGTTTCTCCCCCAGTTGGGGCTACACCTTC. This encodes CASSFSPSWGYTF.

This sequence joins TRBV10-3 and TRBJ2-1, with D possibly being TRBD1 or TRBD2 (7 bases each). This CDR3 has 16 amino acids. Trimming shortened V by 5 bases and J by 7 bases, and 21 bases separated the two germline ends. Looked up from germline, CDR1 is ENHRY and CDR2 is SYGVKD. This chain's CDR3 is CAISRMRGGGQNEQFF. The CDR3 nucleotides are TGTGCCATCAGTCGAATGCGGGGCGGGGGACAGAATGAGCAGTTCTTC.

In this sample, this clonotype turned up once. This chain uses TRBV6-4 with TRBJ2-2, with D tentatively TRBD2 (5 bases). V dropped 6 bases and J dropped 6 bases, with 14 bases sitting between them. The germline V gene has CDR1 MRHNA and CDR2 SNTAGT. The CDR3 contains 14 residues. In nucleotides, the CDR3 is TGTGCCAGCAGAGCCTTTACCGGGGCCGGGGAGCTGTTTTTT. Translation: CASRAFTGAGELFF.

This clonotype was counted only a few times. This rearrangement joins TRBV11-2 to TRBJ1-1; D is undetermined. Per the germline V gene, CDR1 is SGHAT and CDR2 is FQNNGV. The CDR3 consists of 14 residues. The V and J ends lost 3 bases and 8 bases respectively, with 16 bases between them. The CDR3: CASSLEGGEKEAFF. CDR3 in DNA: TGTGCCAGCAGCTTGGAAGGCGGCGAGAAAGAAGCTTTCTTT.